This T cell receptor beta chain was sequenced in a study of blood T cells in healthy people across ages. The use of a sample-barcoded 5' primer and a J-beta primer mix characterized a second PCR of about 7 to 12 cycles. Researchers report that a template-switch adaptor with 12 random nucleotides tagged each cDNA molecule. Each single sample gave us at least 2.5 million CDR3-containing paired-end reads. TCRdb processed the 5' RACE reads anew with MiXCR; each CDR3 protein has one entry. Of about 290,000 distinct CDR3 sequences detected, about 25% appear once; the ten largest clones hold about 30%. Findings and limits, study-wide: Long-lived donors had more naive CD4+ cells and higher diversity than aged donors. Significant beta diversity loss was already apparent by age approximately 38, declining roughly linearly.

This clonotype has only one observation. Its antigen is not known. Trimming took off 6 bases at V and 4 bases at J, with 12 bases between the two ends. CDR1 SQVTM and CDR2 ANQGSEA come from the germline V gene. CDR3 length equals 12 residues. The chain joins TRBV29-1 to TRBJ1-1; possible D gene TRBD1, 6 bases. The specimen was blood. This sequence was found in a woman between 65 and 79 years old in good health. The chain's CDR3 is CSVQRGSTEAFF. The CDR3 DNA follows: TGCAGCGTCCAGAGGGGGTCCACTGAAGCTTTCTTT.